This TCR beta chain was recorded in a study of a mutant IDH1 vaccine in newly diagnosed glioma. Study summary: The patients were given eight vaccinations, one each in weeks 1, 3, 5, 7, 11, 15, 19 and 23. Vaccination was launched 4-6 weeks after radiotherapy alone, or with temozolomide cycles. Patients under treatment included approximately 62% males and around 38% females and had a mean age of around 43 years.

This CDR3 is 15 amino acids long. The V segment lost 4 bases and the J segment 4 bases; nucleotides outside the gene matches: 2. The germline V gene has CDR1 SEHNR and CDR2 FQNEAQ (reference sequence). TCRdb's table, derived via immunoSEQ multiplex PCR, lists solely in-frame clones and lacks some. The sample yields about 75,000 clones, roughly nine tenths seen once. As for this clone: Its antigen is not known.

Indicated time point: week 5, during vaccination. A 20-mer mutant IDH1 peptide at 300 ug was injected subcutaneously with topical imiquimod. Every donor had a new WHO grade 3 or 4 astrocytoma that was IDH1-mutant, with loss of nuclear ATRX. The clonotype originates from a woman aged 45-60 years with glioma. The chain employs TRBV7-9 and TRBJ2-1; TRBD2 aligns across 12 bases. Here the sequenced sample was PBMCs, taken from a glioma patient whose treatment included an IDH1 peptide vaccine. The CDR3 nucleotides read TGTGCCAGCAGCTCCGGACTAGCGGGATACAATGAGCAGTTCTTC. Translated: CASSSGLAGYNEQFF.